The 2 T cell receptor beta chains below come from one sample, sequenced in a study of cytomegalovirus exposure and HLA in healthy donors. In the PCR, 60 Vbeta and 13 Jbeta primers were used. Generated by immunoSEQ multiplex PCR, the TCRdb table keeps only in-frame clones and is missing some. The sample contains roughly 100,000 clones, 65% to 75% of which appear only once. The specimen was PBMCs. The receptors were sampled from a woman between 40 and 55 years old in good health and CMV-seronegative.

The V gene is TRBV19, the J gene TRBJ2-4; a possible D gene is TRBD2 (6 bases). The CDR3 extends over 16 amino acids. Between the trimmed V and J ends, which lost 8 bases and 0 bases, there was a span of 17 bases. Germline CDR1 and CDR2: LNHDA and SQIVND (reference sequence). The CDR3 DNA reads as TGTGCCAGTCCTCTTAATGGGGGAGGAGCCAAAAACATTCAGTACTTC. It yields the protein CASPLNGGGAKNIQYF.

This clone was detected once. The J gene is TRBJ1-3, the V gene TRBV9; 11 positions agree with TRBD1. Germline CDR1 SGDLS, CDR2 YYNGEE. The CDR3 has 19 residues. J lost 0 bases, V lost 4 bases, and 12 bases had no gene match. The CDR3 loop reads CASSPILTGTGGSGNTIYF. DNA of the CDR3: TGTGCCAGCAGCCCTATCCTCACCGGGACAGGGGGCTCTGGAAACACCATATATTTT.